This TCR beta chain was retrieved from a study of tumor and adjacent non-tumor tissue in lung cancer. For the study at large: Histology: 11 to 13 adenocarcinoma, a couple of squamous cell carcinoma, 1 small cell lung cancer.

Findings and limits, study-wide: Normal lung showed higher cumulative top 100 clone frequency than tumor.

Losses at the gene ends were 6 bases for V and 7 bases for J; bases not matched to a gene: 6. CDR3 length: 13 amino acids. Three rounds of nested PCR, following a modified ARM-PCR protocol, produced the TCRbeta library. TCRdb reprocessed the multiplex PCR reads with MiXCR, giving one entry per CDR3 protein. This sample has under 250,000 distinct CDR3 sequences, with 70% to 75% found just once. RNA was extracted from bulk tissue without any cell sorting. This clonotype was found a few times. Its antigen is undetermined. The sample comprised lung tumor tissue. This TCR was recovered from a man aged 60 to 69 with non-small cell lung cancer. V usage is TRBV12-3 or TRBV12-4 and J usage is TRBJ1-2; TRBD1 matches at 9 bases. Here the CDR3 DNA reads TGTGCCAGCAGCCGGGACAGGGATGGTGGCTACACCTTC. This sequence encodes CASSRDRDGGYTF.